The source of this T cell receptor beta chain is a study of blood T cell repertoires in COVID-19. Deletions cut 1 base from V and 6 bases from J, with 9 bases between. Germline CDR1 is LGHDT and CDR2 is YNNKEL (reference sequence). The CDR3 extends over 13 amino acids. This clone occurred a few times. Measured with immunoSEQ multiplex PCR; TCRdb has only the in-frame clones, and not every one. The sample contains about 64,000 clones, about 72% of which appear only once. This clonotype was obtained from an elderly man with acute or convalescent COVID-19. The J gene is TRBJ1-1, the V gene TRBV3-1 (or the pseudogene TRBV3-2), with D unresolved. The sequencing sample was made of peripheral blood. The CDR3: CASSQGPRPEAFF. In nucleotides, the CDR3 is TGTGCCAGCAGCCAAGGGCCCCGCCCTGAAGCTTTCTTT.